This T cell receptor beta chain is from a study of blood T cell repertoires in COVID-19. Overall study context: T cells, B-cell-depleted T cells, or PBMCs provided the cDNA or gDNA that served as material.

About this clone: At one boundary the junction diverges from the germline segment, which might be a read error.

Under the authors' procedure: Estimation of nucleated cell counts relied on the amplification of reference gene primers. TCRdb's copy holds only in-frame clones and misses some; the assay was immunoSEQ multiplex PCR. D and trimming come from the DNA, and the V and J calls and clone size come from that table. This table holds about 120,000 clones, around four fifths found once. The sequencing sample was made of peripheral blood. The source of this sequence is a man aged 65-85 years with active or convalescent COVID-19.

As DNA, the CDR3 is TGTGCCAGCAGCCTGGGTCCAGGGGACATTCGGTACTTC. This encodes CASSLGPGDIRYF. The V and J genes are TRBV11-3 and TRBJ2-4, with a tentative D call TRBD1 (6 bases). CDR3 length equals 13 residues. Germline CDR1 SGHNT, CDR2 YENEEA.